Shown below are 19 T cell receptor beta chains from a single sample sequenced in a study of human T cells and chemical hapten exposure. TCRdb reanalysed the RACE reads using MiXCR and keeps one entry per CDR3 protein. The sample lists fewer than 150,000 distinct CDR3 sequences; about 13% were seen once. Indicated time point: patch test 1, 2 weeks after DPC sensitization. Treatment given: therapeutic diphenylcyclopropenone sensitization with weekly scalp DPC. Source: whole blood, taken in connection with sensitization to the hapten diphenylcyclopropenone (DPC). The receptors come from a man aged 18 to 29 with alopecia areata. Some clones in this sample may be carry-over from other donors' samples.

There are many counts of this clonotype. CDR3 coding DNA: TGTGCCAGCAGCTCGGACAGGGCGACAGATACGCAGTATTTT. It is translated as CASSSDRATDTQYF. The V call is TRBV7-3, the J call TRBJ2-3; 8 bases agree with TRBD1. Trimming removed 4 bases from V and 3 bases from J; junction bases left unmatched: 3. In germline, CDR1 is SGHTA, CDR2 FQGTGA. CDR3 length equals 14 residues.

This chain uses TRBV7-3 with TRBJ2-5; possibly TRBD1 for D (5 bases). The germline gives CDR1 SGHTA, CDR2 FQGTGA. The CDR3 totals 14 residues. V was shortened by 0 bases and J by 5 bases, with 10 bases between the two germline ends. CDR3 sequence: CASSLTPGLETQYF. The CDR3 DNA is TGTGCCAGCAGCTTAACACCAGGGTTGGAGACCCAGTACTTC.

This sequence joins TRBV7-2 and TRBJ2-2; TRBD1 might be the D (5 bases). The germline V gene encodes CDR1 SGHTA and CDR2 FQGNSA. The V end lost 5 bases, the J end lost 0 bases, and 13 bases lay between the germline ends. The CDR3 covers 16 residues. The CDR3 coding sequence is TGTGCCAGCAGCCAGCTGGGGCCATCGAACACCGGGGAGCTGTTTTTT. Its protein product is CASSQLGPSNTGELFF.

The table lists this clonotype with a few counts. The J gene is TRBJ1-5, the V gene TRBV6-6; possibly TRBD1 for D (6 bases). Germline V gene data show CDR1 as MNHNY and CDR2 as SVGAGI (reference sequence). Trimming left V 6 bases short and J 6 bases short, with 12 bases between. The CDR3 is made up of 13 amino acids. CDR3 residues: CASSPTGLQPQHF. The CDR3 region has the DNA TGTGCCAGCAGCCCCACAGGGCTTCAGCCCCAGCATTTT.

The chain couples TRBV7-2 to TRBJ1-5; possibly TRBD1 for D (5 bases). V was trimmed by 0 bases and J by 8 bases, leaving 14 bases between them. Germline CDR1 reads SGHTA; CDR2 reads FQGNSA. CDR3 length: 15 amino acids. Here the CDR3 DNA reads TGTGCCAGCAGCTTAGCACACAGTCCCAGGGAGCCCCAGCATTTT. It is translated as CASSLAHSPREPQHF.

This clonotype has just a few counts. The chain recombines TRBV7-9 with TRBJ1-3, with unresolved D. The CDR3 loop spans 15 amino acids. The V gene lost 0 bases and the J gene lost 0 bases, with 6 bases spanning the gap. Per the germline V gene, CDR1 is SEHNR and CDR2 is FQNEAQ (reference sequence). The CDR3 DNA is TGTGCCAGCAGCTTAGCAGGGCTCTCTGGAAACACCATATATTTT. This translates into CASSLAGLSGNTIYF.

The V call is TRBV11-2, the J call TRBJ1-1; D ambiguous. Trimming shortened V by 3 bases and J by 0 bases, and 11 bases separated the two germline ends. The CDR3 consists of 15 residues. CDR1 is SGHAT and CDR2 is FQNNGV in the germline V gene. This chain's CDR3 is CASSFWKGMNTEAFF. CDR3 bases: TGTGCCAGCAGCTTTTGGAAGGGAATGAACACTGAAGCTTTCTTT.

The rearrangement links TRBV24-1 to TRBJ2-5, with TRBD2 matching 9 bases. CDR1 KGHDR and CDR2 SFDVKD come from the germline V gene. V lost 4 bases, J lost 7 bases, and 6 bases stayed unmatched. There are 14 residues in the CDR3. The DNA of the CDR3 is TGTGCCACCAGTGAGAGCGGGGGGATGGGGACCCAGTACTTC. Translation: CATSESGGMGTQYF.

The table lists this clonotype with a few counts. A junction end diverges from the germline sequence, so it may reflect a read error. The chain combines TRBV11-2 with TRBJ2-1, with 8 bases matching TRBD1. The CDR3 is 15 residues long. Germline V lookup: CDR1 SGHAT, CDR2 FQNNGV. This CDR3 reads CASSFYRGSSNEQFF. The CDR3 DNA follows: TGTGCCAGCAGCTTTTACAGGGGGTCCTCCAATGAGCAGTTCTTC.

In this sample, this clonotype turned up many times. The chain uses TRBV7-6 and TRBJ1-3; D is uncertain. The length of the CDR3 is 14 residues. V was clipped by 4 bases and J by 0 bases, with 7 bases between them. Germline V gene sequence: CDR1 SGHVS, CDR2 FNYEAQ. The CDR3 region is CASSSHPSGNTIYF. CDR3 coding DNA: TGTGCCAGCAGCTCGCACCCCTCTGGAAACACCATATATTTT.

This clonotype was seen a few times. The chain uses TRBV29-1 and TRBJ2-1, with D perhaps TRBD1 (6 bases). Trimming stripped 4 bases from V and 9 bases from J, with 16 bases between. Germline assignment: CDR1 SQVTM and CDR2 ANQGSEA. The CDR3 extends over 13 amino acids. The CDR3 nucleotides are TGCAGCGTTGTGTGGGACAACAGCTTTGAGCAGTTCTTC. Amino acid sequence: CSVVWDNSFEQFF.

This chain joins TRBV5-1 and TRBJ1-2, with D maybe TRBD1 (5 bases). CDR1 is SGHRS and CDR2 is YFSETQ in the germline V gene. This CDR3 region has 15 residues. Trimming removed 4 bases from V and 5 bases from J, with 18 bases in between. Here the CDR3 reads CASSLEGALGYGYTF. The CDR3 coding sequence is TGCGCCAGCAGCCTGGAAGGGGCCCTTGGTTATGGCTACACCTTC.

The genes are TRBV7-9 and TRBJ2-7; D remains ambiguous. The germline V and J ends were trimmed by 1 base and 5 bases, with 6 bases remaining between them. There are 12 residues in the CDR3. Germline V gene lookup returns CDR1 SEHNR and CDR2 FQNEAQ (reference sequence). In nucleotides, the CDR3 is TGTGCCAGCAGCTTAGTGGGAAACGAGCAGTACTTC. This sequence encodes CASSLVGNEQYF.

The chain joins TRBV18 to TRBJ1-2; the match to TRBD1 covers 8 bases. CDR3 length equals 15 residues. Germline V gives CDR1 KGHSH, CDR2 LQKENI. The trim removed 2 bases at V and 3 bases at J, leaving 5 bases unmatched. This CDR3 reads CASSPARTGYYGYTF. The CDR3 DNA is TGTGCCAGCTCACCAGCCAGGACAGGGTACTATGGCTACACCTTC.

This chain's CDR3 is CASSWDRSDTEAFF. For the CDR3, the DNA is TGTGCCAGCAGCTGGGACAGGTCCGACACTGAAGCTTTCTTT. The V gene is TRBV13, the J gene TRBJ1-1; 8 bases map to TRBD1. V trimming: 4 bases; J trimming: 3 bases; junction bases outside the gene matches: 4. Germline V gene lookup returns CDR1 PRHDT and CDR2 FYEKMQ (reference sequence). The CDR3 has 14 amino acids.

This clonotype was detected many times. The rearrangement joins TRBV11-2 to TRBJ1-6; D not certain. Trimming took off 1 base at V and 11 bases at J, with 15 bases between the two ends. The CDR3 spans 15 residues. The germline V gene has CDR1 SGHAT and CDR2 FQNNGV. CDR3 amino acids: CASSLGGIGTPPLHF. CDR3 nucleotide sequence: TGTGCCAGCAGCTTAGGAGGGATAGGCACTCCACCCCTCCACTTT. Complete variable domain (other parts from reference TRBV11-2 and TRBJ1-6): EAGVAQSPRYKIIEKRQSVAFWCNPISGHATLYWYQQILGQGPKLLIQFQNNGVVDDSQLPKDRFSAERLKGVDSTLKIQPAKLEDSAVYLCASSLGGIGTPPLHFGNGTRLTVT.

The sample holds many counts of this clonotype. The chain links TRBV7-3 to TRBJ2-3; 7 nucleotides line up with TRBD2. The junction had 6 bases not matched to a gene; V was cut back by 4 bases and J by 2 bases. CDR3 length: 15 amino acids. The V gene's germline CDR1 is SGHTA and CDR2 FQGTGA. The CDR3 DNA sequence: TGTGCCAGCAGCTATACCCGGGACTACACAGATACGCAGTATTTT. Translated: CASSYTRDYTDTQYF.

This sequence joins TRBV12-3 or TRBV12-4 and TRBJ2-3; TRBD2 agrees at 9 bases. The CDR3 is 16 amino acids. J lost 2 bases, V lost 2 bases, and 5 bases had no gene match. The chain's CDR3 is CASSLRAGGYTDTQYF. The DNA for the CDR3 is TGTGCCAGCAGTTTACGGGCGGGGGGGTACACAGATACGCAGTATTTT.

CDR3 sequence (DNA): TGTGCCAGCAGACTTAACCACTATGGCTACACCTTC. It is translated as CASRLNHYGYTF. The rearrangement joins TRBV5-8 to TRBJ1-2; D gene ambiguous. Per germline, CDR1 SGHTS and CDR2 YDEGEE. The CDR3 is 12 residues long. Trimming took 5 bases from V and 3 from J, leaving 8 bases between them.